The 3 T cell receptor beta chains below come from one sample, sequenced in a study of long-term antiretroviral therapy in people with HIV. immunoSEQ v3.0 was run at survey level. Repertoires were generated with immunoSEQ multiplex PCR, while TCRdb's copy carries only in-frame clones and drops some. Of under 50,000 clones listed, about nine tenths are singletons. The sequences come from unsorted PBMCs, collected 0.1 years before starting antiretroviral therapy. The receptors were gathered from a woman in her forties or fifties with HIV.

V usage is TRBV9 and J usage is TRBJ2-4; possible D gene TRBD2, 6 bases. The V end lost 4 bases, the J end lost 0 bases, and 11 bases lay between the germline ends. Germline CDR1 SGDLS, CDR2 YYNGEE. The CDR3 loop spans 15 amino acids. The chain's CDR3 is CASSPGGVAKNIQYF. As DNA, the CDR3 is TGTGCCAGCAGCCCCGGCGGGGTAGCCAAAAACATTCAGTACTTC.

The chain carries TRBV5-1 and TRBJ2-3; TRBD1 or TRBD2 may be the D gene (6 bases each). With 3 bases removed from V and 6 bases from J, the gap between germline ends came to 20 bases. Per germline, CDR1 SGHRS and CDR2 YFSETQ. There are 16 residues in the CDR3. The CDR3 sequence: CASSSVRGGMKDTQYF. The CDR3 DNA follows: TGCGCCAGCAGCTCCGTTCGAGGGGGGATGAAGGATACGCAGTATTTT.

The sample holds one count of this clone. The chain carries TRBV4-1 and TRBJ1-2; possible D gene TRBD1, 5 bases. The germline V and J ends were trimmed by 0 bases and 8 bases, with 16 bases remaining between them. Germline V CDR1 and CDR2: MGHRA, YSYEKL. The CDR3 extends over 15 amino acids. CDR3 in amino acids: CASSQDRVPAFGYTF. In DNA form, the CDR3 reads TGCGCCAGCAGCCAAGACAGGGTCCCCGCCTTCGGCTACACCTTC.